The sequence of this T cell receptor beta chain was determined in a study of T cells expressing NK-cell markers. As regards this clonotype: The target antigen is unknown.

This CDR3 region has 16 residues. Germline V gene data show CDR1 as SEHNR and CDR2 as FQNEAQ (reference sequence). Libraries used 5'RACE template switching adding universal primer site and UMIs. TCRdb re-called the 5' RACE reads and gives one entry per CDR3 protein, without DNA. The sample includes 250,000 or so distinct CDR3 sequences. Overall study findings and caveats: In a handful of donors, dominant CD3+CD56+NKG2C+ clones formed about 1.0-7.0% of CD8+ cells. The CD3+CD56-NKG2C+ fraction of a handful of donors was likewise dominated by these clonotypes.

The chain combines TRBV7-9 with TRBJ2-3; TCRdb's D call of TRBD1 is untestable without DNA. This clonotype originated in a woman aged 18-69 years in good health. The sample comprised blood T cells: a sorted CD56 or NKG2C T cell subset, CD4+ or CD8+ T cells, or bulk PBMC T cells (not recorded which). CDR3: CASSPNRVPGTDTQYF.